These 18 T cell receptor beta chains share one sample of origin, sequenced in a study of CD8+ T cells in alopecia areata. As the sequencing template, cDNA was produced by extracting RNA and reverse transcribing it. Libraries were prepared by immunoSEQ multiplex PCR; TCRdb keeps only in-frame clonotypes and omits some of them. The data hold around 200,000 clones, with roughly 60% observed a single time. Sequencing was performed on CD4+ T cells sorted from blood, taken at week 0. The receptors stem from a human donor with alopecia areata.

The chain links TRBV9 to TRBJ2-7; weak D call: TRBD1 (5 bases). V was clipped by 4 bases and J by 2 bases, with 10 bases between them. From germline, CDR1 is SGDLS and CDR2 YYNGEE. The CDR3 is 13 amino acids. The CDR3 here is CASSQGSTYEQYF. Here the CDR3 DNA reads TGTGCCAGCAGCCAGGGCAGTACCTACGAGCAGTACTTC.

This rearrangement joins TRBV7-2 to TRBJ1-2; D is uncertain. The length of the CDR3 is 11 residues. Trimming pared 2 bases from V and 7 bases from J, leaving 5 bases between. CDR1 and CDR2 from the germline V gene are SGHTA and FQGNSA. Here the CDR3 DNA reads TGTGCCAGCAGCTTACACTCTGGCTACACCTTC. This translates into CASSLHSGYTF.

The J gene is TRBJ1-2, the V gene TRBV4-3, with TRBD1 matching over 7 bases. The trim removed 0 bases at V and 10 bases at J, leaving 2 bases unmatched. The CDR3 spans 12 residues. The germline CDR1 and CDR2 sequences are LGHNA and YSLEER. The CDR3 DNA reads as TGCGCCAGCAGCCAAGACACAGGGGACTACACCTTC. This codes for CASSQDTGDYTF.

The CDR3 DNA sequence: TGCAGCGTTCGGACAGCAGCTAACTATGGCTACACCTTC. This encodes CSVRTAANYGYTF. The rearrangement links TRBV29-1 to TRBJ1-2, with D perhaps matching TRBD1 (6 bases). With 5 bases removed from V and 0 bases from J, the gap between germline ends came to 10 bases. CDR1 SQVTM and CDR2 ANQGSEA come from the germline V gene. The CDR3 sequence is 13 residues long.

A few counts support this clone. The chain has TRBV28 and TRBJ2-6, with 8 bases fitting TRBD2. CDR3 length: 16 amino acids. CDR1 MDHEN and CDR2 SYDVKM come from the germline V gene. V shed 7 bases, J shed 1 base, and the junction held 6 bases outside the gene matches. The CDR3 DNA follows: TGTGCCAGCACCACGGGGGGGCTGTCTGGGGCCAACGTCCTGACTTTC. Translating gives CASTTGGLSGANVLTF.

This clone was found once. The chain uses TRBV29-1 and TRBJ2-5, with 9 nucleotides matching TRBD1. The closer fit of TRBJ2-7 to the DNA end suggests the J call may be wrong. The CDR3 spans 14 residues. Germline CDR1 SQVTM, CDR2 ANQGSEA. Here the CDR3 DNA reads TGCAGCGTTGAGGGACAGGGTCAGGGCTACGAGCAGTACTTC. Amino acids: CSVEGQGQGYEQYF.

The chain uses TRBV19 and TRBJ1-6, with D unclear. The CDR3 covers 15 residues. V lost 0 bases to trimming and J lost 10 bases, with 13 bases between them. The germline gives CDR1 LNHDA, CDR2 SQIVND (reference sequence). CDR3 coding DNA: TGTGCCAGTAGTATAGAATCTCGATCAGGATCACCCCTCCACTTT. This encodes CASSIESRSGSPLHF.

Here the CDR3 reads CASSSDRSSYNEQFF. The DNA of the CDR3 is TGTGCCAGCAGCTCCGACAGGAGCTCCTACAATGAGCAGTTCTTC. This chain links TRBV5-6 with TRBJ2-1; D perhaps matches TRBD1 (6 bases). Germline lookup yields CDR1 SGHDT and CDR2 YYEEEE. V dropped 3 bases and J dropped 0 bases, with 10 bases sitting between them. The CDR3 runs 15 residues.

The V call is TRBV5-6, the J call TRBJ1-5; D is uncertain. V was pared by 4 bases and J by 2 bases, with 22 bases between. The CDR3 runs to 18 residues. CDR1 and CDR2 (germline): SGHDT, YYEEEE. This CDR3 is CASSRSVDGLAGNQPQHF. CDR3 sequence (DNA): TGTGCCAGCAGCAGAAGTGTCGACGGACTAGCGGGCAATCAGCCCCAGCATTTT.

The chain joins TRBV4-1 to TRBJ2-5, with D possibly being TRBD2 (6 bases). This CDR3 comprises 16 residues. The V and J ends lost 0 bases and 5 bases respectively, with 16 bases between them. Germline V gene sequence: CDR1 MGHRA, CDR2 YSYEKL. The CDR3 here is CASSQEVGLAKETQYF. In nucleotides, the CDR3 is TGCGCCAGCAGCCAAGAAGTCGGCCTAGCGAAGGAGACCCAGTACTTC.

V usage is TRBV11-2 and J usage is TRBJ2-3; D gene uncertain. In germline, CDR1 is SGHAT, CDR2 FQNNGV. The CDR3 has 15 residues. Trimming removed 0 bases from V and 1 base from J, with 8 bases in between. The DNA of the CDR3 is TGTGCCAGCAGCTTAGAGCCCCGGGGCACAGATACGCAGTATTTT. Translated, it gives CASSLEPRGTDTQYF.

This clone was detected only once. This chain connects TRBV2 to TRBJ1-4, with D possibly matching TRBD1 (6 bases). Germline loops: CDR1 SNHLY, CDR2 FYNNEI. This CDR3 contains 15 residues. Between the trimmed V and J ends, which lost 4 bases and 2 bases, there was a span of 11 bases. CDR3 nucleotides: TGTGCCAGCAGTGTGCACAGGGCGACTAATGAAAAACTGTTTTTT. Amino acids: CASSVHRATNEKLFF.

The chain employs TRBV4-1 and TRBJ2-7; possibly TRBD2 for D (6 bases). The CDR3 length is 16 residues. Germline values: CDR1 MGHRA, CDR2 YSYEKL. Trimming stripped 0 bases from V and 2 bases from J, with 14 bases between. The CDR3 sequence is CASSQDRGGRTYEQYF. CDR3 nucleotides: TGCGCCAGCAGCCAAGATCGGGGAGGTAGAACCTACGAGCAGTACTTC.

This sequence joins TRBV30 and TRBJ1-1; 9 bases match TRBD1. Trimming removed 2 bases from V and 11 bases from J; junction bases left unmatched: 6. This CDR3 region has 12 residues. Germline V CDR1 and CDR2: GTSNPN, SVGIG (reference sequence). CDR3 in amino acids: CAWSPGQGRAFF. The CDR3 DNA reads TGTGCCTGGAGTCCGGGACAGGGTCGGGCTTTCTTT.

Concerning this clone itself: The sample has other DNA sequences that encode this CDR3 too. The chain couples TRBV29-1 to TRBJ1-2, with unresolved D. Trimming shortened V by 3 bases and J by 0 bases, and 5 bases separated the two germline ends. CDR3 length equals 12 residues. Per germline, CDR1 SQVTM and CDR2 ANQGSEA. CDR3 coding DNA: TGCAGCGTTGATTCCGCTAACTATGGCTACACCTTC. Translated: CSVDSANYGYTF.

CDR3 DNA: TGCAGCGTTGACCCCCCGGAAGGGGTGATCTACAATGAGCAGTTCTTC. Its translation is CSVDPPEGVIYNEQFF. This chain connects TRBV29-1 to TRBJ2-1, with D maybe TRBD1 (5 bases). The CDR3 spans 16 residues. Trimming left V 3 bases short and J 3 bases short, with 18 bases between. CDR1 and CDR2 (germline): SQVTM, ANQGSEA.

V is TRBV29-1 and J is TRBJ2-2; perhaps TRBD1 as D (6 bases). The V gene's germline CDR1 is SQVTM and CDR2 ANQGSEA. V was clipped by 2 bases and J by 4 bases, with 11 bases between them. The CDR3 has 14 amino acids. In DNA form, the CDR3 reads TGCAGCGTTGAACTACAGGGTATCACCGGGGAGCTGTTTTTT. Amino acids: CSVELQGITGELFF.

V and J are TRBV11-2 and TRBJ1-1, with D unresolved. This CDR3 is built from 13 residues. Trimming removed 5 bases from V and 9 bases from J, with 16 bases in between. CDR1 and CDR2 from the germline V gene are SGHAT and FQNNGV. The CDR3 DNA is TGTGCCAGCAGCCCCCTTGGGCGAGATCAAGCTTTCTTT. Translation gives CASSPLGRDQAFF.